The 14 T cell receptor beta chains in this list originate from one sample, sequenced in a study of blood T cells in healthy people across ages. A J-beta primer mix and a sample-barcoded 5' primer were used in a second PCR of about 7 to 12 cycles. Using its own MiXCR run on the 5' RACE reads, TCRdb lists one record per CDR3 protein. The table shows fewer than 700,000 distinct CDR3 sequences, with around 41% occurring only once. The sequencing input was blood. These receptors were obtained from a man older than 75 in good health.

This clonotype was picked up a small number of times. The chain joins TRBV21-1 to TRBJ2-1; TRBD2 was called by the table and not checked on the DNA. TRBV21-1 is recorded as a pseudogene. The CDR3 contains 18 residues. As DNA, the CDR3 is TGTGCCAGCAGCTTCCGGGGACTAGCGAAACCCCCGGGCAATGAGCAGTTCTTC. Translating it yields CASSFRGLAKPPGNEQFF.

The chain combines TRBV6-1 with TRBJ2-3, with 11 bases fitting TRBD1. The junction had 14 bases not matched to a gene; V was cut back by 7 bases and J by 2 bases. This CDR3 region has 18 residues. CDR1 and CDR2 from the germline V gene are MNHNS and SASEGT. The CDR3 DNA is TGTGCCAGCAACCCCCGGGGAGGGACAGGGGGGATCACAGATACGCAGTATTTT. It translates to CASNPRGGTGGITDTQYF.

The chain uses TRBV6-2 or TRBV6-3 and TRBJ2-7; D is perhaps TRBD2 (6 bases). The V gene lost 5 bases and the J gene lost 3 bases, with 17 bases spanning the gap. The CDR3 length is 15 residues. Looked up from germline, CDR1 is MNHEY and CDR2 is SVGEGT. The CDR3 sequence is CASSGDLAAGYEQYF. The CDR3 DNA sequence: TGTGCCAGCAGTGGAGACTTAGCGGCCGGCTACGAGCAGTACTTC.

This clonotype was found a few times. CDR3: CASSSRKDLPQETQYF. The CDR3 bases are TGTGCCAGCAGCAGCCGGAAGGACCTTCCCCAAGAGACCCAGTACTTC. The rearrangement uses TRBV7-6 and TRBJ2-5, with D unclear. In germline, CDR1 is SGHVS, CDR2 FNYEAQ. V was clipped by 5 bases and J by 1 base, with 17 bases between them. CDR3 length equals 16 residues. Full variable domain (remainder filled in from reference TRBV7-6 and TRBJ2-5): GAGVSQSPRYKVTKRGQDVALRCDPISGHVSLYWYRQALGQGPEFLTYFNYEAQQDKSGLPNDRFSAERPEGSISTLTIQRTEQRDSAMYRCASSSRKDLPQETQYFGPGTRLLVL.

In its sample, this clonotype was seen a few times. This chain joins TRBV7-2 and TRBJ2-3, with a tentative D call TRBD1 (6 bases). CDR3 length equals 12 residues. Germline V gene lookup returns CDR1 SGHTA and CDR2 FQGNSA. The V end lost 6 bases, the J end lost 7 bases, and 11 bases lay between the germline ends. CDR3: CASRETGYTQYF. CDR3 in DNA: TGTGCCAGCAGGGAAACAGGGTATACGCAGTATTTT. The complete variable domain, with remaining parts taken from reference TRBV7-2 and TRBJ2-3, reads GAGVSQSPSNKVTEKGKDVELRCDPISGHTALYWYRQSLGQGLEFLIYFQGNSAPDKSGLPSDRFSAERTGGSVSTLTIQRTQQEDSAVYLCASRETGYTQYFGPGTRLTVL.

The chain has TRBV3-1 and TRBJ2-3, with a weak D call TRBD2 (5 bases). CDR1 and CDR2 from the germline V gene are LGHDT and YNNKEL (reference sequence). CDR3 length equals 11 residues. Trimming removed 8 bases at V and 11 bases at J, with 14 bases between. The CDR3 bases are TGTGCCAGCGGCGAAGCGACTATGCAGTATTTT. Translating it yields CASGEATMQYF.

For this clonotype: Sequence at one end of the junction differs from germline and may be a read error. J is TRBJ2-1 and V is TRBV10-3; perhaps TRBD2 as D (5 bases). The V gene's germline CDR1 is ENHRY and CDR2 SYGVKD. The CDR3 runs 13 residues. DNA of the CDR3: TGTGCCATCAAGGACTGGACTGACAATGAGCAGTTATTC. Its translation is CAIKDWTDNEQLF.

V gene TRBV12-3 or TRBV12-4 combines with J gene TRBJ2-5; tentatively, D is TRBD1 (6 bases). Trimming cost V 1 base and J 3 bases, with 15 bases left between them. This CDR3 has 16 amino acids. The CDR3 DNA sequence: TGTGCCAGCAGTTTAGAGTACGGGGACATGAAAGAGACCCAGTACTTC. Translation: CASSLEYGDMKETQYF.

This clonotype was seen just once. This CDR3 is CASNSGLAGEADTQYF. The CDR3 DNA follows: TGTGCCAGCAACTCGGGACTAGCAGGGGAGGCAGATACGCAGTATTTT. The gene calls are TRBV11-2 and TRBJ2-3; 9 bases are shared with TRBD2. The germline V gene has CDR1 SGHAT and CDR2 FQNNGV. V was pared by 7 bases and J by 4 bases, with 12 bases of the junction left unmatched. This CDR3 is 16 amino acids long.

A few counts support this clonotype. The V gene is TRBV7-2, the J gene TRBJ2-1; the D gene is possibly TRBD2 (6 bases). V lost 1 base, J lost 7 bases, and 17 bases lay in between. The CDR3 is 16 amino acids. CDR1 is SGHTA, CDR2 FQGNSA, per germline. The CDR3: CASSLVASGVKNEQFF. Here the CDR3 DNA reads TGTGCCAGCAGCTTAGTCGCCTCGGGAGTTAAGAATGAGCAGTTCTTC. The full variable domain, in which reference TRBV7-2 and TRBJ2-1 provide the parts outside the CDR3, is GAGVSQSPSNKVTEKGKDVELRCDPISGHTALYWYRQSLGQGLEFLIYFQGNSAPDKSGLPSDRFSAERTGGSVSTLTIQRTQQEDSAVYLCASSLVASGVKNEQFFGPGTRLTVL.

The rearrangement uses TRBV12-3 or TRBV12-4 and TRBJ2-7, with TRBD1 matching over 10 bases. Trimming at V came to 6 bases and at J to 1 base, leaving 6 bases not matched to a gene. CDR3 length equals 15 residues. The CDR3 loop is CASRQTGGESYEQYF. The DNA for the CDR3 is TGTGCCAGCAGACAGACAGGGGGCGAATCCTACGAGCAGTACTTC.

J is TRBJ2-3 and V is TRBV4-3; no clear D gene. Germline-derived CDR1 and CDR2 are LGHNA and YSLEER. The CDR3 is 14 residues long. The V and J ends lost 3 bases and 0 bases respectively, with 7 bases between them. CDR3 coding DNA: TGCGCCAGCAGCCAGGCTACTAGCACAGATACGCAGTATTTT. Translation gives CASSQATSTDTQYF.

The gene calls are TRBV6-5 and TRBJ2-5, with TRBD2 identical over 10 bases. The J segment lost 5 bases and the V segment lost 0 bases, leaving 12 bases of the junction unmatched. This CDR3 is built from 18 residues. Per the germline V gene, CDR1 is MNHEY and CDR2 is SVGAGI. CDR3 sequence (DNA): TGTGCCAGCAGTTACTCGAAGGCTAGCGGGAGTATTGGGGAGACCCAGTACTTC. This sequence encodes CASSYSKASGSIGETQYF.

DNA of the CDR3: TGTGCCAGCAGCTTATTGGATGATTCACCCCTCCACTTT. It encodes CASSLLDDSPLHF. The chain recombines TRBV7-9 with TRBJ1-6; D not resolved. Trimming removed 2 bases at V and 8 bases at J, with 7 bases between. The CDR3 has 13 residues. In germline, CDR1 is SEHNR, CDR2 FQNEAQ (reference sequence).